This T cell receptor (beta chain) came from a study of cytomegalovirus exposure and HLA in healthy donors. Study at large: The use of the same platform for the 90 to 150 validation repertoires and the approximately 670 first-cohort repertoires was reported by a later analysis.

General observations from the study: The tendency of first-cohort TCR clusters to co-occur in the 120 or so validation repertoires was identified by a subsequent analysis. Altogether, around 160 TCR beta chains were recorded as cytomegalovirus-associated. Cytomegalovirus status, reportedly, was diagnosed with high specificity and sensitivity by the classifier.

Sequencing was performed with immunoSEQ multiplex PCR; in TCRdb, only in-frame clones are kept and a portion is missing. The table records around 61,000 clones, 92% of them present only once. Note on this clone: The antigen is unknown.

J was trimmed by 6 bases and V by 8 bases; bases with no gene match: 6. Looked up from germline, CDR1 is SEHNR and CDR2 is FQNEAQ (reference sequence). The CDR3 sequence is 13 residues long. The sequence came from a man aged 18 to 29 in good health and CMV-seropositive. Sequenced sample: PBMCs. This chain connects TRBV7-9 to TRBJ2-1; the match to TRBD2 covers 8 bases. The CDR3 bases are TGTGCCAGCGAACGGGAGGGAGGCAATGAGCAGTTCTTC. It specifies CASEREGGNEQFF.